The sequence of this TCR beta chain was determined in a study of blood T cell repertoires in COVID-19. At the level of the study: Samples came from the United States, Italy and Spain, spanning acute and convalescent COVID-19.

Study members were between roughly 18 and 89 years old and lived in 20 to 25 US regions. What the recovered Cohort 3 donors had was two negative PCRs, clearance, or symptom resolution. Germline-derived CDR1 and CDR2 are LGHDT and YNNKEL (reference sequence). The CDR3 is made up of 14 amino acids. Trimming took 4 bases from V and 2 from J, leaving 11 bases between them. Original data processing: By means of reference gene primer amplification, nucleated cell counts were estimated. The method was immunoSEQ multiplex PCR; TCRdb's version includes in-frame clones alone and lacks a portion of them. That table furnishes V, J and clone size, whereas the DNA furnished D and trimming. The top ten hold around a sixth of the sample, which has about 230,000 clones, approximately 90% seen once.

The TCR comes from a man aged 18 to 30 who had recovered from COVID-19. The sample taken for sequencing was PBMCs or T cells enriched from blood (not recorded which). The chain links TRBV3-1 (or the pseudogene TRBV3-2) to TRBJ1-1, with D possibly matching TRBD1 (6 bases). CDR3 sequence reads: CASSPRDINTEAFF. In DNA, the CDR3 is TGTGCCAGCAGCCCCCGGGACATTAACACTGAAGCTTTCTTT.